This T cell receptor (beta chain) was identified in a study of T cells in Graves' hyperthyroidism and ophthalmopathy (dated by TCRdb to between 2018 and 2020). Context from the whole study: Peripheral blood was collected at initial diagnosis, before any treatment. A discovery cohort of about a hundred patients, 43 with Graves' ophthalmopathy and roughly 59 with stable Graves' hyperthyroidism, was used to find distinguishing TCR V-J signatures. Prospective prediction of ophthalmopathy was tested in an independent validation cohort of approximately 19 hyperthyroidism patients and around 16 patients who later progressed to ophthalmopathy. The 100 or so discovery patients were randomly split 7:3 into training and test sets. The study also compared thyroid tissue and blood T-cell repertoires from about six Graves' hyperthyroidism patients. After sampling, hyperthyroidism patients received methimazole starting at 30 mg daily, and ophthalmopathy patients received high-dose intravenous methylprednisolone. The paper reports TCR Vbeta CDR3 sequencing of 135 peripheral blood samples: 43 ophthalmopathy, under 80 hyperthyroidism and about 17 progressor patients.

The TCR beta CDR3 regions were amplified from the RNA transcripts. A first-round RT-PCR of the TCR CDR3 used the HTBI primer set with the Qiagen OneStep RT-PCR kit. Libraries were constructed in a second round of multiplex PCR, after which size selection and purification were carried out. Paired-end sequencing of the libraries was performed with 100 bp reads on an Illumina HiSeq2000. The published analysis was carried out like this. Raw data were processed with SOAPnuke, discarding reads with adapters, uncalled bases, mean Phred below 15, or no exact constant-primer or identifier match. High-quality paired reads were merged using COPE v1.2.5, and each unique nucleotide sequence was defined as a clonotype. MiTCR v1.1 was used to align the clonotypes against IMGT TRBV, TRBD and TRBJ reference segments. The analysis included only V-J combinations with a frequency above 0.0001, which together covered 98% to 99.2% of the repertoires. A TCS score was defined as the ratio between F50 (clonal expansion) and ExV (chaos), using BLOSUM62-based TCRdist between CDR3 peptides within each V-J. Welch's t-statistics and random forest reduced around 550 V-J features to roughly 13, which were used in a naive Bayes classifier (R e1071). The public reads were run again by TCRdb, first through fastp at Q25 and then through MiXCR, and only productive beta chains were kept. Identical CDR3 protein sequences are pooled into one entry, listed with their most common genes and DNA. The V and J calls reflect TCRdb's pipeline rather than the authors' work. The sample table holds 350,000 to 400,000 distinct CDR3 sequences, of which less than 20% were seen once. Together, the top ten hold 40% of the sample.

Overall study results and their limits: No statistical method was used to set the sample size in advance, and investigators knew the group allocation. In validation, progression to ophthalmopathy was predicted by the model with roughly 69% sensitivity and around 76% specificity, a median of around 5.9 months before onset. Most expanded thyroid clonotypes (frequency above 0.001) were also detected in blood, a finding suggesting that blood repertoires may reflect thyroid immune responses. A model built on a 13 V-J signature distinguished ophthalmopathy from stable hyperthyroidism, reaching around 88% sensitivity and around 81% specificity in cross-validation and 80%/75% in testing.

CDR1 and CDR2 (SEHNR, FQNEAQ) derive from the germline V gene (reference sequence). Inclusive of the bounding cysteine and phenylalanine, the CDR3 is 14 residues long. The only DNA kept is the CDR3, 42 bases in frame from the first base. V is reduced by 5 bases and J by 7 bases, leaving a spacing of 18 bases between them. Ophthalmopathy patients had moderately to severely active disease, Clinical Activity Score of at least 3, NOSPECS grade of at least 4, and duration under 3 months. Patients with uncontrolled infections, other autoimmune diseases, pregnancy or lactation were excluded. Diagnoses were established on the basis of clinical symptoms, serum thyroxine and TRAb, thyroid ultrasound, and orbital computed tomography. PBMCs were isolated from more than 8 ml of fresh peripheral blood by Ficoll-Paque density gradient centrifugation. Total RNA was extracted with Trizol reagent, and quality was checked on an Agilent 2100 Bioanalyzer.

This clonotype showed up just a few times. Its target antigen remains unknown. No base quality values were provided; no much bigger clone lies one nucleotide off. The sequence links TRBV7-9 to TRBJ2-7; the D gene cannot be named for sure. The sequenced material came from blood. This receptor was identified in a young man with Graves' ophthalmopathy. The bases read TGTGCCAGCAGCCAGATAGAGAAGCTCCGGGAGCAGTACTTC. Its product reads: CASSQIEKLREQYF.